This is a list of T cell receptor beta chains from one sample in a study of somatic mutations in cytotoxic T cells in rheumatoid arthritis. Sequenced by immunoSEQ multiplex PCR; TCRdb stores in-frame clones only, minus some. The table lists 13,000 or so clones, less than 80% of them singletons. The sequenced sample consisted of CD8+ T cells sorted from blood. These receptors were taken from an adult with rheumatoid arthritis. CDR3s include the opening cysteine and the closing phenylalanine or tryptophan.

V gene: TRBV11-2
CDR3 protein: CASSWGPDNQPQHF

V gene: TRBV6-6
CDR3 protein: CASRPRTSVVVDTQYF

V gene: TRBV6-1
CDR3 protein: CASAAAGGSYNEQFF

V gene: TRBV14
CDR3 protein: CASSTTGYNEQFF

V gene: TRBV7-9
CDR3 protein: CASSPWEGSETQYF

V gene: TRBV19
CDR3 protein: CASSISRADQPQHF

V gene: TRBV9
CDR3 protein: CASSVEAGGEKLFF

V gene: TRBV28
CDR3 protein: CASSLEGDRVGGYTF

V gene: TRBV7-9
CDR3 protein: CASSFRDIMANGYGYTF

V gene: TRBV2
CDR3 protein: CASRTQMAQGGYTF

V gene: TRBV7-8
CDR3 protein: CASSLGQVNTEAFF

V gene: TRBV5-1
CDR3 protein: CASSPDWVGSEAFF

V gene: TRBV7-2
CDR3 protein: CASSLEAAGTQYF

V gene: TRBV6-6
CDR3 protein: CASSYLSGNTGELFF

V gene: TRBV28
CDR3 protein: CASSLLGRKTQYF

V gene: TRBV6-5
CDR3 protein: CASSFTGQGSSYEQYF

V gene: TRBV15
CDR3 protein: CATSRANLLTDTQYF

V gene: TRBV19
CDR3 protein: CASSPWDTGVEKLFF